This TCR beta chain was retrieved from a study of T cell repertoires in cytomegalovirus infection. Study details: Based on public TCR beta signatures, there were indications of CMV infection and of a matching HLA type. The study's findings and limits: There were HLA-C-restricted CMV-specific TCR beta clonotypes dominating the ex vivo response. Cumulative frequency (of public TCR beta family members) identified carriers of CMV plus the relevant HLA.

To note about this clonotype: Antigen: not known.

Via MiXCR, TCRdb re-called the reads, giving one row per CDR3 protein. Here the sample spans about 150,000 distinct CDR3 sequences, around 20% being singletons. Germline V gene lookup returns CDR1 SGDLS and CDR2 YYNGEE. The V segment lost 1 base and the J segment 5 bases; nucleotides outside the gene matches: 9. The CDR3 is 16 amino acids. Sequenced material: PBMCs. This TCR was recovered from a human donor in good health (CMV status not recorded). Some clones in this sample may be carry-over from other donors' samples. The chain links TRBV9 to TRBJ2-5; 9 nucleotides match TRBD1. CDR3 region: CASSVTRTGGAETQYF. As DNA, the CDR3 is TGTGCCAGCAGCGTAACTCGAACAGGGGGCGCGGAGACCCAGTACTTC.